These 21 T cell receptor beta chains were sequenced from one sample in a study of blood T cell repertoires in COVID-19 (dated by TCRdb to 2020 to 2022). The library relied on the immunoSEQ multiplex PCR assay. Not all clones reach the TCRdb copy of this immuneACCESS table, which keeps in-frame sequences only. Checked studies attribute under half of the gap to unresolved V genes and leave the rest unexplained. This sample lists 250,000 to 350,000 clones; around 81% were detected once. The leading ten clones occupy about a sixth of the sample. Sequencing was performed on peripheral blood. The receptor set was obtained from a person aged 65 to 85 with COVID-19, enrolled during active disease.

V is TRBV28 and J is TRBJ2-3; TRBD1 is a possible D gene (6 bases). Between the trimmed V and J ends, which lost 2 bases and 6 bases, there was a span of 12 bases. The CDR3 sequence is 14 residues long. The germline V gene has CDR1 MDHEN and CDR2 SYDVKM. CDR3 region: CASSLQGRGDTQYF. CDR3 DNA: TGTGCCAGCAGTTTACAGGGGCGTGGTGATACGCAGTATTTT.

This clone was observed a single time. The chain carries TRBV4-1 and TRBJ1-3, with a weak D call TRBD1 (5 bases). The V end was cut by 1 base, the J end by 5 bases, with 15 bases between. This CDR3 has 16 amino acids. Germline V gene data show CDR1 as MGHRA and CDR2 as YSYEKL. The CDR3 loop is CASSQVGSGGRNTIYF. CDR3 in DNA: TGCGCCAGCAGCCAAGTCGGGTCCGGGGGTAGAAACACCATATATTTT.

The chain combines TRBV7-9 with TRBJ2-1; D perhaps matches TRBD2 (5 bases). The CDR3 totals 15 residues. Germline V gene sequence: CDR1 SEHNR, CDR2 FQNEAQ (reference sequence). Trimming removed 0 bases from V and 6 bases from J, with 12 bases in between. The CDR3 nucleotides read TGTGCCAGCAGCTTAGCGGGAGCGAGGGTCAATGAGCAGTTCTTC. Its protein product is CASSLAGARVNEQFF.

Here the CDR3 reads CASSSTRTGGNTIYF. The CDR3 DNA follows: TGTGCCAGCAGCTCAACCAGGACGGGAGGAAACACCATATATTTT. The V call is TRBV11-2, the J call TRBJ1-3, with D uncertain. The V gene lost 4 bases and the J gene lost 4 bases, with 14 bases spanning the gap. Germline V lookup: CDR1 SGHAT, CDR2 FQNNGV. The CDR3 is 15 residues long.

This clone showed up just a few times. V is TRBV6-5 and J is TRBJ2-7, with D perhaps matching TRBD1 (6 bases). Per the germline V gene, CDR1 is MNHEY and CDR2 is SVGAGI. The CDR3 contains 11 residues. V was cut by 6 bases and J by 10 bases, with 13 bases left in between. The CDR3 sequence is CASRVTGSQYF. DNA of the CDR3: TGTGCCAGCAGGGTAACAGGGTCCCAGTACTTC.

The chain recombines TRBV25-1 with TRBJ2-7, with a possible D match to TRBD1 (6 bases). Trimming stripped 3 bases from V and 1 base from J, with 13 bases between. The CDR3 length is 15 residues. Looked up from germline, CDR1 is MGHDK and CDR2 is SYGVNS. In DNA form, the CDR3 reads TGTGCCAGCAGTGATCACGCAGGGGCGTCCTACGAGCAGTACTTC. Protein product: CASSDHAGASYEQYF.

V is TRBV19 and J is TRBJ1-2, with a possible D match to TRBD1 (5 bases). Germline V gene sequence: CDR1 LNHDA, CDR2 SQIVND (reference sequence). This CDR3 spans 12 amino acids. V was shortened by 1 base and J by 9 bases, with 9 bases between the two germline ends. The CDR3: CASSIGQGSYTF. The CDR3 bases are TGTGCCAGTAGTATAGGCCAGGGAAGCTACACCTTC.

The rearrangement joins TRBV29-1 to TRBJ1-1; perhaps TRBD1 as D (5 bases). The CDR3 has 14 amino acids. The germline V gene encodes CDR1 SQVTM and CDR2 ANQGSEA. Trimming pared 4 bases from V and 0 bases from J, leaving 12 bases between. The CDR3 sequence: CSVGTGPMNTEAFF. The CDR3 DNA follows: TGCAGCGTTGGTACAGGTCCTATGAACACTGAAGCTTTCTTT.

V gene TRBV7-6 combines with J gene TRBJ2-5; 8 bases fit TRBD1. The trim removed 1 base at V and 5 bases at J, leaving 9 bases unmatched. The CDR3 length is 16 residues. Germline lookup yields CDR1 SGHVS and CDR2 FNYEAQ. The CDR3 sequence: CASSLGGQGPLETQYF. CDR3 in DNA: TGTGCCAGCAGCTTAGGAGGACAGGGCCCCCTCGAGACCCAGTACTTC. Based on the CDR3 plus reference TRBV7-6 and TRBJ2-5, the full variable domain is GAGVSQSPRYKVTKRGQDVALRCDPISGHVSLYWYRQALGQGPEFLTYFNYEAQQDKSGLPNDRFSAERPEGSISTLTIQRTEQRDSAMYRCASSLGGQGPLETQYFGPGTRLLVL.

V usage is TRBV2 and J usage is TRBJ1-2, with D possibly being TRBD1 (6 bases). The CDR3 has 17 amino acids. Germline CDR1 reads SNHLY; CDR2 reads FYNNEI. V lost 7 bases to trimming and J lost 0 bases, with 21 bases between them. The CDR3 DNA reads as TGTGCCAGCACTAATACAGGGACGGTTCTCCCTAACTATGGCTACACCTTC. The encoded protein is CASTNTGTVLPNYGYTF.

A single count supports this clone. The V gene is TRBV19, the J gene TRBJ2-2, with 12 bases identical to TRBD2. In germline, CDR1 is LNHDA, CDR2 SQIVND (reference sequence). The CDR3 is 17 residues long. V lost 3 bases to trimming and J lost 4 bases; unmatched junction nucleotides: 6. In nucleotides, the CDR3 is TGTGCCAGTAGTATTACCGGACTAGCGGGGCCCACCGGGGAGCTGTTTTTT. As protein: CASSITGLAGPTGELFF.

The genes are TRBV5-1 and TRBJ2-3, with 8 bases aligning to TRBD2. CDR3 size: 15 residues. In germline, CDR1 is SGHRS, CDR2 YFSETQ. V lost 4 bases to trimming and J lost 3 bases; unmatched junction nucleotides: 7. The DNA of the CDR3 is TGCGCCAGCAGCGTTACTAGCGGATGGACAGATACGCAGTATTTT. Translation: CASSVTSGWTDTQYF.

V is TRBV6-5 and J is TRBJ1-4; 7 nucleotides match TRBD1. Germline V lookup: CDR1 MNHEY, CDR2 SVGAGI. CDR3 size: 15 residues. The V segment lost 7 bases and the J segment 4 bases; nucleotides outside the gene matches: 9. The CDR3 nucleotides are TGTGCCAGCAACGCCGGACAGGCTAATAATGAAAAACTGTTTTTT. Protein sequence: CASNAGQANNEKLFF.

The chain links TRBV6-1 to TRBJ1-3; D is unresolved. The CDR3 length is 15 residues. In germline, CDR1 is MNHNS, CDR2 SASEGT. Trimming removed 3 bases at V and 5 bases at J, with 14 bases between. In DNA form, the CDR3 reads TGTGCCAGCAGTGAGGGAGGGTGGAGTAGAAACACCATATATTTT. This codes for CASSEGGWSRNTIYF.

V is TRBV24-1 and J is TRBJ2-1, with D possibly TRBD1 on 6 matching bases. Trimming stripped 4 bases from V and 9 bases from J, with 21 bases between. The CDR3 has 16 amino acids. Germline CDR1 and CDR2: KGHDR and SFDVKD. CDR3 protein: CATSDPGTRAVGEQFF. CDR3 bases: TGTGCCACCAGTGACCCCGGGACACGGGCAGTCGGTGAGCAGTTCTTC.

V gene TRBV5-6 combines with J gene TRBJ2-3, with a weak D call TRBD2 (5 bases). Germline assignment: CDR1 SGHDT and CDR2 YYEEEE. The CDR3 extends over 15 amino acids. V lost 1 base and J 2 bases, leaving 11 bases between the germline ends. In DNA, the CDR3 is TGTGCCAGCAGCTTGCTAGCAGAAATCACAGATACGCAGTATTTT. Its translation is CASSLLAEITDTQYF.

CDR3 in DNA: TGTGCCAGCAGTTTTAACGGACTGGTCTCCTACGAGCAGTACTTC. This encodes CASSFNGLVSYEQYF. The chain is built from TRBV27 and TRBJ2-7; possibly TRBD2 for D (5 bases). CDR1 is MNHEY, CDR2 SMNVEV, per germline (reference sequence). The V and J ends lost 3 bases and 0 bases respectively, with 12 bases between them. The length of the CDR3 is 15 residues.

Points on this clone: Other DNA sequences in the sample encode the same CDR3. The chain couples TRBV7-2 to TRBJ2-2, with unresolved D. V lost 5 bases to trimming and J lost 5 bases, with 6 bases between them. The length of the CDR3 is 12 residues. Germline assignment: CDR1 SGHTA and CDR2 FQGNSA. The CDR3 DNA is TGTGCCAGCAGCCCGTCTACCGGGGAGCTGTTTTTT. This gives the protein CASSPSTGELFF.

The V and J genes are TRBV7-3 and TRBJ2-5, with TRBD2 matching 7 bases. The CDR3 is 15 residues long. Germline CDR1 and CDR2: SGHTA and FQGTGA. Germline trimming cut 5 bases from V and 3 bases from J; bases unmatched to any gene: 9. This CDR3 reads CASSLLGGGKETQYF. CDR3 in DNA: TGTGCCAGCAGCCTTTTGGGCGGGGGAAAAGAGACCCAGTACTTC.

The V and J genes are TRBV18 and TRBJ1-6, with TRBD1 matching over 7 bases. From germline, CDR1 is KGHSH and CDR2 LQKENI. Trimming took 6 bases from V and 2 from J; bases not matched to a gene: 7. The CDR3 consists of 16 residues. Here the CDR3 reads CASSLTDRAYNSPLHF. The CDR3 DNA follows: TGTGCCAGCTCCCTAACAGACAGGGCCTATAATTCACCCCTCCACTTT.

Here the CDR3 reads CASSSQVSAGGGGTQYF. CDR3 nucleotide sequence: TGTGCCAGCAGTTCCCAGGTGTCGGCGGGGGGGGGCGGGACCCAGTACTTC. This rearrangement joins TRBV27 to TRBJ2-5; 9 nucleotides line up with TRBD2. The CDR3 is 17 amino acids. The junction had 16 bases not matched to a gene; V was cut back by 4 bases and J by 7 bases. Germline V gene data show CDR1 as MNHEY and CDR2 as SMNVEV (reference sequence).